The rows below give T cell receptor beta chains drawn from one sample of a study of T cell changes during pregnancy in multiple sclerosis. Data came from immunoSEQ multiplex PCR; TCRdb stores just in-frame clones and leaves some out. The sample has over 75,000 clones, 85% to 95% seen once. This specimen consisted of peripheral blood, obtained in the first trimester of pregnancy. These receptors came from a female donor with multiple sclerosis, enrolled in a pregnancy study. The CDR3 runs from the conserved cysteine through the conserved F or W. The D gene is left open where the match is weak. The size entry is marked missing in some rows and otherwise reads once, few, many or a size class.

j_call,d_call,v_call,clone_size,cdr3_aa,cdr3_nt
TRBJ2-1,TRBD2,TRBV29-1,NA,CSVGREGPYNEQFF,TGCAGCGTTGGGCGGGAGGGCCCGTACAATGAGCAGTTCTTC
TRBJ2-7,TRBD1,TRBV5-6,NA,CASRKQGDIYEQYF,TGTGCCAGCAGAAAACAGGGGGATATCTACGAGCAGTACTTC
TRBJ1-2,TRBD1,TRBV28,NA,CASSSGTGGNYGYTF,TGTGCCAGCAGTTCTGGGACAGGGGGGAACTATGGCTACACCTTC
TRBJ1-2,NA,TRBV6-5,once,CASSYISRDGYTF,TGTGCCAGCAGTTATATTTCCAGGGATGGGTACACCTTC
TRBJ1-1,NA,TRBV19,many,CASSITRNTEAFF,TGTGCCAGTAGTATTACACGGAACACTGAAGCTTTCTTT
TRBJ2-3,TRBD1,TRBV11-3,NA,CASSLDGRRGPDTQYF,TGTGCCAGCAGCTTAGATGGGCGAAGGGGGCCAGATACGCAGTATTTT
TRBJ2-5,TRBD1,TRBV6-1,few,CASSEVTGGQETQYF,TGTGCCAGCAGTGAAGTGACAGGGGGCCAAGAGACCCAGTACTTC
TRBJ1-5,NA,TRBV28,NA,CASSLLGDYSNQPQHF,TGTGCCAGCAGTTTATTAGGAGACTATAGCAATCAGCCCCAGCATTTT
TRBJ2-2,TRBD2,TRBV5-1,NA,CASSLVPSGSYTGELFF,TGCGCCAGCAGCTTGGTCCCTAGCGGGAGTTACACCGGGGAGCTGTTTTTT
TRBJ2-3,NA,TRBV4-3,NA,CASRQTSTDTQYF,TGCGCCAGCAGGCAAACATCCACAGATACGCAGTATTTT
TRBJ2-1,NA,TRBV14,NA,CASSRSYNEQFF,TGTGCCAGCAGCCGGAGCTACAATGAGCAGTTCTTC
TRBJ1-4,TRBD1,TRBV27,few,CASSTTFDRGNEKLFF,TGTGCCAGCAGTACAACCTTCGACAGGGGAAATGAAAAACTGTTTTTT
TRBJ2-7,TRBD1,TRBV4-2,NA,CASSHQTGTGGNEQYF,TGTGCCAGCAGCCACCAAACCGGGACAGGGGGGAACGAGCAGTACTTC
TRBJ1-3,NA,TRBV18,NA,CASSRPGSSGNTIYF,TGTGCCAGCTCACGCCCAGGTAGCTCTGGAAACACCATATATTTT
TRBJ2-2,NA,TRBV7-9,NA,CASSLSIGELFF,TGTGCCAGCAGCTTATCTATCGGGGAGCTGTTTTTT